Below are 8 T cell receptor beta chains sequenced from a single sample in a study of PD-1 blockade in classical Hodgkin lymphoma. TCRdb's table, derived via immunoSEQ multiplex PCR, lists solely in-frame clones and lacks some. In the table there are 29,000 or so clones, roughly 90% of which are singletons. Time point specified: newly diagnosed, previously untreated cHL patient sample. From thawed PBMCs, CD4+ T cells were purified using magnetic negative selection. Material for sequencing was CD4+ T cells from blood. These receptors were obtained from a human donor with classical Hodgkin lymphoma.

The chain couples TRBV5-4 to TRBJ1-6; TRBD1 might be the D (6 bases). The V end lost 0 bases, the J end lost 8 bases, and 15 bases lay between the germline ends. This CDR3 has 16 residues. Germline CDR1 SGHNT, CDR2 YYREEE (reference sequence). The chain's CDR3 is CASSLVGGAEDSPLHF. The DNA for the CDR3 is TGTGCCAGCAGCTTGGTTGGGGGGGCCGAAGATTCACCCCTCCACTTT.

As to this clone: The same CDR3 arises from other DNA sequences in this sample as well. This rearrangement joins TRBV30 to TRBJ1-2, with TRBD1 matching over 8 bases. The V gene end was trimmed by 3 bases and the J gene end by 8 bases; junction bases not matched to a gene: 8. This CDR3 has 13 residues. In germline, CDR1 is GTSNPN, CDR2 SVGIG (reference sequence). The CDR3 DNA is TGTGCCTGGAGATATACAGGGGGGGGCGGCTACACCTTC. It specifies CAWRYTGGGGYTF. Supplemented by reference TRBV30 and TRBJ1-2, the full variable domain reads SQTIHQWPATLVQPVGSPLSLECTVEGTSNPNLYWYRQAAGRGLQLLFYSVGIGQISSEVPQNLSASRPQDRQFILSSKKLLLSDSGFYLCAWRYTGGGGYTFGSGTRLTVV.

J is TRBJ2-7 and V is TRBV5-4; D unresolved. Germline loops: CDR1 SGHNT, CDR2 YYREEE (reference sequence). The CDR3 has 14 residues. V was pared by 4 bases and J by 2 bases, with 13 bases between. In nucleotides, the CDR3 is TGTGCCAGCAGCCCAAGGACGTCGACCTACGAGCAGTACTTC. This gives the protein CASSPRTSTYEQYF.

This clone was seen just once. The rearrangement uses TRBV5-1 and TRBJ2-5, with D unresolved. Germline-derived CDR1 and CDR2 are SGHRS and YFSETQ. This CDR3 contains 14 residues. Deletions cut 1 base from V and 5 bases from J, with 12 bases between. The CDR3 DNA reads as TGCGCCAGCAGCTTGATCTCCCTCGGGGAGACCCAGTACTTC. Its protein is CASSLISLGETQYF.

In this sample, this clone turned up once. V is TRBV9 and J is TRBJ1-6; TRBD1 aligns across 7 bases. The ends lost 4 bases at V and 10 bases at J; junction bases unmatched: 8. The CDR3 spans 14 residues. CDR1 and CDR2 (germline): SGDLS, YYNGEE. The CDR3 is CASSQGQFPSPLHF. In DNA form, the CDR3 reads TGTGCCAGCAGCCAGGGACAGTTTCCCTCACCCCTCCACTTT.

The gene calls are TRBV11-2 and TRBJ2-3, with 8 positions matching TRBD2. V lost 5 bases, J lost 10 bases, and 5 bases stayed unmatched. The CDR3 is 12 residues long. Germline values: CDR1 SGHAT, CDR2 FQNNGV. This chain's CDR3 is CASSPGLASQYF. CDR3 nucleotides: TGTGCCAGCAGCCCTGGACTAGCCTCGCAGTATTTT. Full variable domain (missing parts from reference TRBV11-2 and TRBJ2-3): EAGVAQSPRYKIIEKRQSVAFWCNPISGHATLYWYQQILGQGPKLLIQFQNNGVVDDSQLPKDRFSAERLKGVDSTLKIQPAKLEDSAVYLCASSPGLASQYFGPGTRLTVL.

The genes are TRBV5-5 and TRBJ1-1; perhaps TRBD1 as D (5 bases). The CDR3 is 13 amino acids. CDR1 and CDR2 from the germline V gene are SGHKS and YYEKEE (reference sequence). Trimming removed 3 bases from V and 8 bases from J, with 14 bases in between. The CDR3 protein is CASSYRDGGEAFF. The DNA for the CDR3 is TGTGCCAGCAGCTACCGGGACGGGGGGGAAGCTTTCTTT.

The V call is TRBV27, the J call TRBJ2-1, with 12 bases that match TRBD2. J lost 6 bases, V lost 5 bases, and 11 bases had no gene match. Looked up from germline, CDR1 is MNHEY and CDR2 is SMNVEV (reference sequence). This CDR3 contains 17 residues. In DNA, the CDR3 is TGTGCCAGCAGTCCCAAAACCCTAGCGGGAGGGACCAATGAGCAGTTCTTC. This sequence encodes CASSPKTLAGGTNEQFF.